This T cell receptor beta chain was obtained from a study of post-analysis software for immune sequencing data (dated by TCRdb to between 2015 and 2016). About the investigation overall: Recorded disease courses included relapsing-remitting, secondary progressive and progressive-relapsing multiple sclerosis, with some patients lacking subtype annotation. The multiple sclerosis patient repertoires were compared with under 13 previously published healthy control repertoires from donors aged roughly 6 to 27 years. A subset of samples was prepared in parallel using single-end sample barcoding, then pooled and co-amplified after Illumina adapter ligation. Broader findings and caveats from the paper: Patients showed significantly higher frequencies than controls for a few TRBV segments, among them TRBV5-6, TRBV5-1 and TRBV20-1. Direct clustering with F measure revealed strong co-clustering of samples prepared in the same batch, which led to a batch-effect correction. The control group was slightly older than the multiple sclerosis patient group. Multiple sclerosis patients had significantly lower normalized Chao1 diversity than controls, a result that suggests substantial peripheral T-cell clonal expansion.

Clipping removes 2 bases from V and 4 bases from J, with 4 as the unmatched junction base count. Measured from the cysteine to the phenylalanine, the CDR3 is 15 residues long. Only the CDR3 portion is preserved as DNA: 45 bases, with reading frame beginning at the first base. CDR1 and CDR2, per the germline V gene (reference sequence), are MNHEY and SMNVEV. Details on this clonotype: Its antigen is still unknown. Per-base qualities were not stored, and no clone one base away is much larger.

Preparation of the library involved PCR. Sequencing took place on an Illumina HiSeq 2500. Unique molecular identifiers were incorporated into TCR beta cDNA libraries to reduce PCR and sequencing biases. Per 1 to 10 million input T cells, some 500,000 cDNA molecules were obtained, such that each molecule approximated one T cell. The patient libraries were prepared and sequenced with the same protocol used for the earlier healthy control dataset. Within a given batch, samples were prepared together, multiplexed and sequenced on the same HiSeq lane. As for the original processing: MIGEC handled the raw barcoded reads, throwing out single-read molecular identifier groups before consensus assembly and CDR3 extraction. VDJtools was used for post-analysis of the clonotype tables, and diversity was normalized by down-sampling every dataset to the size of the smallest sample. In repertoire overlap clustering, CDR3 amino acid sequences, but not nucleotide sequences, were matched to correct batch-related cross-sample contamination. The public reads were run again by TCRdb, first through fastp at Q25 and then through MiXCR, and only productive beta chains were kept. One record per CDR3 amino acid sequence lists the most common genes and DNA. These V and J calls derive from TCRdb rather than the authors' analysis. The sample data list roughly 800,000 distinct CDR3 sequences, and under 60% of these were observed just once. Roughly 4.9% of the sample lies in the top ten.

To demonstrate the VDJtools post-analysis software, the study profiled TCR beta repertoires from the peripheral blood of around 13 young patients with multiple sclerosis. The multiple sclerosis patients were children and adolescents between roughly 6 and 16 years of age. This TCR was recovered from a girl aged 10 to 17 with multiple sclerosis. Specimen: blood. The rearranged chain carries TRBV27 and TRBJ1-2, with 10 bases in between that match TRBD1. The DNA sequence is given as TGTGCCAGCAGTTTACAGGGACAGGGGCTCTATGGCTACACCTTC. This sequence encodes CASSLQGQGLYGYTF.